The clone carrying this TCR beta chain was seen a handful of times. Antigen: not known. The PCR contained 60 Vbeta and 13 Jbeta primers. As processed by the authors: Later work found 74 million or so unique TCR beta chains, with about 10 million shared. TCRdb's table, derived via immunoSEQ multiplex PCR, lists solely in-frame clones and lacks some. The D gene and trimming were derived from the DNA, and the V and J assignments and clone size from that table. The sample has 150,000 to 200,000 clones, about 77% seen once. This specimen comes from a study of cytomegalovirus exposure and HLA in healthy donors. Study outcomes and limitations: It has been reported that TCR beta sequences accurately predicted the HLA-A and HLA-B alleles of most subjects. Presence/absence analyses rested on an assumption that sequencing depth was roughly uniform across donors. In a later analysis, a missense DCLRE1C variant was linked to TCR beta V- and J-gene trimming.

The sample comprised PBMCs. The receptor's source is a woman in her 30s in good health and CMV-seropositive.

This CDR3 reads CASEVNREPNQPQHF. The CDR3 nucleotides read TGTGCCAGCGAAGTGAACAGGGAACCCAATCAGCCCCAGCATTTT. V gene TRBV28 combines with J gene TRBJ1-5, with D possibly TRBD1 on 6 matching bases. Germline CDR1 MDHEN, CDR2 SYDVKM. V was shortened by 8 bases and J by 3 bases, with 17 bases between the two germline ends. The CDR3 loop spans 15 amino acids.